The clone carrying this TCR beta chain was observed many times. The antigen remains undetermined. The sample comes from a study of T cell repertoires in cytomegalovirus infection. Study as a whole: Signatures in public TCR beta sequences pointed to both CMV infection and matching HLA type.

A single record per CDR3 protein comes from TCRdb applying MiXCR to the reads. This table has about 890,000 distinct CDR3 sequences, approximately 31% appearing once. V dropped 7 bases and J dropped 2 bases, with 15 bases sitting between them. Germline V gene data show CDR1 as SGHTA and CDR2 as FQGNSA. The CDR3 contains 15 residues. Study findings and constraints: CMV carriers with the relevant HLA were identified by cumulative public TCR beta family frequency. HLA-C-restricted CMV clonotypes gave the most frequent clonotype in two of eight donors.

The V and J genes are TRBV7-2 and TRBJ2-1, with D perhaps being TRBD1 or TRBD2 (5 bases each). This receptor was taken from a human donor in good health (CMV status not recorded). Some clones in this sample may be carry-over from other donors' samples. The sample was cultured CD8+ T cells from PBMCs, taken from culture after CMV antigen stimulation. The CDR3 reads CASKPSGTPYNEQFF. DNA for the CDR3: TGTGCCAGCAAGCCATCCGGGACGCCCTACAATGAGCAGTTCTTC.